One T cell receptor (beta chain) is described in this entry. The data were taken from a study of cytomegalovirus exposure and HLA in healthy donors. In the PCR, 60 Vbeta and 13 Jbeta primers were used. Here immunoSEQ multiplex PCR was the method, and the copy in TCRdb shows in-frame clones only, minus some. The top ten clones hold approximately 3.1% of a sample with about 130,000 clones, around 70% of them seen once. V shed 2 bases, J shed 5 bases, and the junction held 6 bases outside the gene matches. The germline V gene encodes CDR1 SGHAT and CDR2 FQDESV (reference sequence). The CDR3 consists of 15 residues.

The chain recombines TRBV11-1 with TRBJ2-1; 7 nucleotides match TRBD1. This TCR was recovered from a man aged 25-45 years in good health and CMV-seronegative. The specimen was PBMCs. Written as DNA, the CDR3 is TGTGCCAGCAGCTTATCTGAGGGGGCCAACAATGAGCAGTTCTTC. Translating it yields CASSLSEGANNEQFF.